The 14 T cell receptor beta chains given below trace back to one sample, sequenced in a study of T cells expressing NK-cell markers. TCRdb re-called the 5' RACE reads; every CDR3 protein appears as one record, without DNA. This sample's table reports about 460,000 distinct CDR3 sequences. Sequencing was done on a sample of blood T cells: a sorted CD56 or NKG2C T cell subset, CD4+ or CD8+ T cells, or bulk PBMC T cells (not recorded which). Receptor source: a woman aged 45-65 years in good health.

The chain combines TRBV12-3 or TRBV12-4 with TRBJ1-5; TCRdb proposes TRBD1, but this gene call is untestable without DNA. The CDR3 runs 14 residues. CDR3 loop: CASSPGRSNQPQHF.

The genes are TRBV12-3 or TRBV12-4 and TRBJ2-4. The length of the CDR3 is 14 residues. The CDR3 loop is CASMRRIAKNIQYF.

The CDR3 loop reads CSARGLAGGRGTQYF. The chain is built from TRBV20-1 and TRBJ2-5; the TCRdb call, TRBD2, lacks DNA for checking. Germline CDR1 and CDR2: DFQATT and SNEGSKA (reference sequence). The length of the CDR3 is 15 residues.

J is TRBJ2-5 and V is TRBV12-3 or TRBV12-4; with no DNA, the TCRdb D assignment of TRBD1 cannot be verified. The CDR3 runs to 14 residues. The chain's CDR3 is CASSPYRGEETQYF.

The V and J genes are TRBV3-1 and TRBJ2-5; the TCRdb call, TRBD2, lacks DNA for checking. CDR3 length: 18 amino acids. The germline CDR1 and CDR2 sequences are LGHDT and YNNKEL (reference sequence). CDR3: CASSPRASGRPKQETQYF.

The chain has TRBV16 and TRBJ2-1; TCRdb's assignment of TRBD2 cannot be checked, as there is no DNA. Germline CDR1 and CDR2: KGHSY and FQNENV. The CDR3 covers 16 residues. The CDR3 protein is CASSQSSGRRYNEQFF.

This rearrangement joins TRBV10-1 to TRBJ2-3; there is no DNA to check the TCRdb D call of TRBD1. The CDR3 length is 13 residues. In germline, CDR1 is WNHNN, CDR2 SYGVQD (reference sequence). The CDR3 reads CASSWDRSDAQYF.

The chain recombines TRBV11-2 with TRBJ2-2; TCRdb gives TRBD2 as the D gene, but with no DNA this cannot be confirmed. CDR1 is SGHAT, CDR2 FQNNGV, per germline. The CDR3 totals 15 residues. This CDR3 reads CASSLGGRATGELFF.

This chain links TRBV15 with TRBJ2-3; no DNA is available, so the TRBD2 call from TCRdb remains unchecked. Germline V gene data show CDR1 as LNHNV and CDR2 as YYDKDF (reference sequence). This CDR3 is built from 16 residues. Here the CDR3 reads CATSRRASGKTDTQYF.

V and J are TRBV2 and TRBJ2-4; the D call from TCRdb, TRBD2, cannot be confirmed without DNA. From germline, CDR1 is SNHLY and CDR2 FYNNEI. This CDR3 spans 15 amino acids. The CDR3 sequence: CASSEVGGDKNIQYF.

This rearrangement joins TRBV5-1 to TRBJ2-1; TCRdb names TRBD2, which stays unverified in the absence of DNA. The CDR3 length is 15 residues. Germline V gene lookup returns CDR1 SGHRS and CDR2 YFSETQ. Here the CDR3 reads CASRTLAGSPGEQFF. Together with reference TRBV5-1 and TRBJ2-1, the CDR3 gives the full variable domain: KAGVTQTPRYLIKTRGQQVTLSCSPISGHRSVSWYQQTPGQGLQFLFEYFSETQRNKGNFPGRFSGRQFSNSRSEMNVSTLELGDSALYLCASRTLAGSPGEQFFGPGTRLTVL.

The CDR3 sequence: CSVRTERYGGVTDTQYF. The chain is built from TRBV29-1 and TRBJ2-3; TCRdb's assignment of TRBD2 cannot be checked, as there is no DNA. Germline V lookup: CDR1 SQVTM, CDR2 ANQGSEA. CDR3 length: 17 amino acids.

The chain links TRBV6-2 or TRBV6-3 to TRBJ2-1; the D call of TRBD2 rests on TCRdb alone, since no DNA is present to check it. This CDR3 spans 16 amino acids. Germline V gene sequence: CDR1 MNHEY, CDR2 SVGEGT. The CDR3 region is CASRAGAGGPLGEQFF.

This chain's CDR3 is CASSLRAGGAFNEQFF. The chain combines TRBV5-1 with TRBJ2-1. The CDR3 length is 16 residues. Germline V gene sequence: CDR1 SGHRS, CDR2 YFSETQ.